This T cell receptor beta chain was retrieved from a study of T cells in Graves' hyperthyroidism and ophthalmopathy. General study points: Appearing also in blood were most of the thyroid clonotypes expanded above 0.001.

Amplified TCR beta CDR3 regions derived from RNA transcripts. In the first-round RT-PCR of the TCR CDR3, the HTBI primer set was used. Each CDR3 protein gets one entry after TCRdb re-called the multiplex PCR reads with MiXCR. This table holds approximately 330,000 distinct CDR3 sequences, approximately 13% found once. Note on this clonotype: Its antigen is not known. Because it lacks the conserved phenylalanine or tryptophan at the end, this CDR3 is likely a read error.

Ophthalmopathy in the patients scored at least 3 on Clinical Activity Score and at least 4 on NOSPECS grade, lasting under 3 months. Diagnoses used clinical symptoms, serum thyroxine and TRAb, thyroid ultrasound and orbital computed tomography. The J segment lost 4 bases and the V segment lost 3 bases, leaving 16 bases of the junction unmatched. The CDR3 length is 18 residues. Germline CDR1 is LNHDA and CDR2 is SQIVND (reference sequence). The chain uses TRBV19 and TRBJ1-2, with 8 bases fitting TRBD1. Sequenced: blood. The receptor comes from a woman in her forties with Graves' ophthalmopathy. CDR3 sequence reads: CASSMRRGREGPLYGYTL. DNA of the CDR3: TGTGCCAGTAGTATGCGCAGGGGGCGCGAAGGTCCCCTCTATGGCTACACCCTC.